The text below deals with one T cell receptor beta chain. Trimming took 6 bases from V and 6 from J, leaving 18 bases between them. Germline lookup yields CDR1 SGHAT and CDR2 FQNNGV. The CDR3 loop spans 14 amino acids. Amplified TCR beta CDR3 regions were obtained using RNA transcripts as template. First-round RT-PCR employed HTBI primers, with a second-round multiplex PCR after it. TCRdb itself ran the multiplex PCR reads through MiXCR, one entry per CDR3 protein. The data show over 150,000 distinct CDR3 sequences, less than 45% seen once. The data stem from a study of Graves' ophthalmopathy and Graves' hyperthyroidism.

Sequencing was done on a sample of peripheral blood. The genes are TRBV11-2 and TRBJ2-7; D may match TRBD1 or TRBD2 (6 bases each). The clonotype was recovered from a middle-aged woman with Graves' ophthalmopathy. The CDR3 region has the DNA TGTGCCAGCAGGCCGACAGCCGGGGGCATCGAGCAGTACTTC. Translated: CASRPTAGGIEQYF.